This T cell receptor (beta chain) was recovered during a study of CD4 and CD8 cells across lung adenocarcinoma regions. The germline V gene has CDR1 SGHVS and CDR2 FNYEAQ. V shed 5 bases and J shed 0 bases, with 12 bases lying between them. The CDR3 sequence is 15 residues long. Localized lung adenocarcinoma, a non-small cell lung cancer, affected the donors. TCRdb reprocessed the PCR reads with MiXCR, giving one entry per CDR3 protein. The data show around 3,500 distinct CDR3 sequences, 45% to 65% seen once. In its sample, this clonotype ranks as medium-sized. J is TRBJ2-3 and V is TRBV7-6; D gene unclear. Material for sequencing was CD4+ T cells from the margin of a lung tumor. The sequence derives from a female donor with lung adenocarcinoma. The CD4 and CD8 labels of this study may be unreliable. The CDR3 is CASSLKSTSTDTQYF. DNA of the CDR3: TGTGCCAGCAGCCTAAAATCAACTAGCACAGATACGCAGTATTTT.